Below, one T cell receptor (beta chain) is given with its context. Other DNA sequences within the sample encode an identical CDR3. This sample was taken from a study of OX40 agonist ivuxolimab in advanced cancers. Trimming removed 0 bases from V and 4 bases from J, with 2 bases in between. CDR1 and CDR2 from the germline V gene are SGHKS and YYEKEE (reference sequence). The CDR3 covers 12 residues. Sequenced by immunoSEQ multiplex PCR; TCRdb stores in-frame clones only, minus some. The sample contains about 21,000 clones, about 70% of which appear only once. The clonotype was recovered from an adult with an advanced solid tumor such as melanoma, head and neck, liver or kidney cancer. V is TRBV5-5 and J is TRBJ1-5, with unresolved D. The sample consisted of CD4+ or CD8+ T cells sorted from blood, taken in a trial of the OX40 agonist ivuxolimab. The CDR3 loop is CASSLENQPQHF. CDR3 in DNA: TGTGCCAGCAGCTTGGAGAATCAGCCCCAGCATTTT. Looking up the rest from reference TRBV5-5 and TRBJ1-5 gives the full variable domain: DAGVTQSPTHLIKTRGQQVTLRCSPISGHKSVSWYQQVLGQGPQFIFQYYEKEERGRGNFPDRFSARQFPNYSSELNVNALLLGDSALYLCASSLENQPQHFGDGTRLSIL.